This T cell receptor beta chain was profiled in a study of T cells in Graves' hyperthyroidism and ophthalmopathy. Amplification yielded TCR beta CDR3 regions, with RNA transcripts as the source. The study used the HTBI primer set for a first-round RT-PCR of the TCR CDR3. MiXCR, applied by TCRdb to the multiplex PCR reads, yields one record per CDR3 protein. There are some 460,000 distinct CDR3 sequences in the sample; approximately 14% occur only once, and approximately 7.5% lies in the top ten. This clonotype was counted a few times. The germline gives CDR1 LGHNA, CDR2 YNFKEQ. V lost 0 bases, J lost 5 bases, and 20 bases lay in between. The CDR3 loop spans 18 amino acids.

The receptor was derived from a woman aged 18-29 years with Graves' hyperthyroidism. Sequences were obtained from blood. This chain uses TRBV4-2 with TRBJ2-1; D not resolved. Here the CDR3 DNA reads TGTGCCAGCAGCCAAGATCTTGCTGGCTCCAGTACTAACAATGAGCAGTTCTTC. It is translated as CASSQDLAGSSTNNEQFF.